The 21 T cell receptor beta chains below were found in one sample sequenced in a study of PD-1 and CTLA-4 blockade in melanoma. Method: immunoSEQ multiplex PCR; TCRdb's copy keeps in-frame clones and lacks some. The repertoire holds about 16,000 clones, with about two thirds as singletons. The material was CD8+ T cells from peripheral blood, obtained from a patient given anti-PD-1 treatment. The receptors shown here come from a human donor with melanoma.

The chain couples TRBV19 to TRBJ1-6; D is unclear. This CDR3 region has 14 residues. Germline loops: CDR1 LNHDA, CDR2 SQIVND (reference sequence). V was shortened by 7 bases and J by 9 bases, with 16 bases between the two germline ends. The CDR3 region is CASNLQYASSPLHF. The CDR3 DNA reads TGTGCCAGTAACCTACAGTACGCCAGTTCACCCCTCCACTTT.

The sample holds a few counts of this clone. The V and J genes are TRBV4-1 and TRBJ1-2, with 7 bases matching TRBD1. Germline V gene data show CDR1 as MGHRA and CDR2 as YSYEKL. There are 17 residues in the CDR3. The ends lost 2 bases at V and 3 bases at J; junction bases unmatched: 12. The CDR3 spells CASSQTSLGQEYYGYTF. For the CDR3, the DNA is TGCGCCAGCAGCCAAACATCTCTCGGACAGGAGTACTATGGCTACACCTTC.

The chain links TRBV7-9 to TRBJ1-1; no clear D. Germline CDR1 and CDR2: SEHNR and FQNEAQ (reference sequence). The V gene lost 7 bases and the J gene lost 6 bases, with 15 bases spanning the gap. The CDR3 length is 13 residues. The CDR3 loop is CASTKAPAPEAFF. CDR3 in DNA: TGTGCCAGCACCAAGGCCCCAGCACCTGAAGCTTTCTTT.

DNA for the CDR3: TGTGCCAGCAGCTTAGGCACAGGGGCAGGTGGCTACACCTTC. Its protein is CASSLGTGAGGYTF. This rearrangement joins TRBV7-9 to TRBJ1-2, with TRBD1 matching 7 bases. V was clipped by 1 base and J by 7 bases; unmatched bases: 6. This CDR3 contains 14 residues. Germline V CDR1 and CDR2: SEHNR, FQNEAQ (reference sequence).

This clone was counted only a few times. V and J are TRBV7-6 and TRBJ1-2, with 8 bases fitting TRBD1. The CDR3 has 15 residues. CDR1 is SGHVS, CDR2 FNYEAQ, per germline. The V and J ends lost 1 base and 8 bases, in that order; junction bases with no gene match: 9. The CDR3 loop is CASSLEAQGAGGYTF. The CDR3 DNA follows: TGTGCCAGCAGCTTAGAAGCCCAGGGGGCAGGGGGCTACACCTTC.

This chain uses TRBV6-5 with TRBJ1-4; D unclear. The CDR3 extends over 14 amino acids. The germline gives CDR1 MNHEY, CDR2 SVGAGI. Trimming left V 4 bases short and J 0 bases short, with 6 bases between. This chain's CDR3 is CASSSSATNEKLFF. The CDR3 DNA follows: TGTGCCAGCAGTTCGAGTGCAACTAATGAAAAACTGTTTTTT.

The chain carries TRBV6-1 and TRBJ2-7, with TRBD1 as a possible D gene (6 bases). The CDR3 totals 14 residues. Trimming took 1 base from V and 3 from J, leaving 10 bases between them. CDR1 and CDR2 (germline): MNHNS, SASEGT. In DNA form, the CDR3 reads TGTGCCAGCAGTGAAGAGGGGGACGACTACGAGCAGTACTTC. Protein sequence: CASSEEGDDYEQYF.

The V call is TRBV6-5, the J call TRBJ1-6; TRBD1 matches 9 bases. Germline V gene sequence: CDR1 MNHEY, CDR2 SVGAGI. This CDR3 contains 15 residues. Losses at the gene ends were 2 bases for V and 10 bases for J; bases not matched to a gene: 6. The CDR3 is CASSYGQGFRSPLHF. The CDR3 DNA reads TGTGCCAGCAGTTACGGACAGGGGTTCCGATCACCCCTCCACTTT.

The rearrangement joins TRBV30 to TRBJ1-6, with D possibly matching TRBD1 (6 bases). Germline values: CDR1 GTSNPN, CDR2 SVGIG (reference sequence). The V and J ends lost 3 bases and 4 bases respectively, with 7 bases between them. This CDR3 contains 13 residues. CDR3 sequence: CAWRTGYNSPLHF. The CDR3 DNA reads as TGTGCCTGGAGGACAGGTTATAATTCACCCCTCCACTTT.

The gene calls are TRBV29-1 and TRBJ2-5, with 9 bases fitting TRBD2. The CDR3 consists of 19 residues. The ends lost 0 bases at V and 1 base at J; junction bases unmatched: 15. The germline V gene encodes CDR1 SQVTM and CDR2 ANQGSEA. The CDR3 sequence: CSVEDPAKAGGRAQETQYF. CDR3 coding DNA: TGCAGCGTTGAAGATCCCGCTAAAGCGGGGGGCCGGGCCCAAGAGACCCAGTACTTC.

V usage is TRBV28 and J usage is TRBJ2-7; D not resolved. Trimming took 2 bases from V and 3 from J, leaving 11 bases between them. Germline V gene lookup returns CDR1 MDHEN and CDR2 SYDVKM. CDR3 length equals 14 residues. CDR3 loop: CASSLIALVYEQYF. Written as DNA, the CDR3 is TGTGCCAGCAGTTTAATAGCATTGGTCTACGAGCAGTACTTC.

This chain connects TRBV27 to TRBJ2-2; 7 nucleotides agree with TRBD1. The CDR3 runs to 16 residues. V lost 6 bases, J lost 5 bases, and 12 bases stayed unmatched. Germline V gives CDR1 MNHEY, CDR2 SMNVEV (reference sequence). Here the CDR3 DNA reads TGTGCCAGCAGAAGTCTTCCCGGGACAGATACCGGGGAGCTGTTTTTT. This sequence encodes CASRSLPGTDTGELFF.

The chain joins TRBV10-1 to TRBJ2-2; unclear D gene. Deletions cut 5 bases from V and 4 bases from J, with 11 bases between. The CDR3 loop spans 14 amino acids. CDR1 and CDR2 from the germline V gene are WNHNN and SYGVQD (reference sequence). The CDR3 DNA follows: TGCGCCAGCAGTCCCGTTATCCCCACCGGGGAGCTGTTTTTT. Protein product: CASSPVIPTGELFF.

This rearrangement joins TRBV13 to TRBJ2-2; 7 bases are shared with TRBD2. This CDR3 region has 16 residues. Unmatched junction bases numbered 11, after V lost 4 bases and J lost 6 bases. Germline loops: CDR1 PRHDT, CDR2 FYEKMQ (reference sequence). CDR3 amino acids: CASSSSGAYLPGELFF. CDR3 sequence (DNA): TGTGCCAGCAGCTCGAGCGGGGCGTACCTACCCGGGGAGCTGTTTTTT.

The chain combines TRBV27 with TRBJ1-5, with TRBD1 matching 7 bases. Germline-derived CDR1 and CDR2 are MNHEY and SMNVEV (reference sequence). Trimming cost V 5 bases and J 4 bases; bases outside gene matches: 5. CDR3 length equals 14 residues. Here the CDR3 DNA reads TGTGCCAGCAGTATGGGGACAGAGAATCAGCCCCAGCATTTT. Translation: CASSMGTENQPQHF.

The chain carries TRBV28 and TRBJ2-7; possible D gene TRBD1, 6 bases. Between the trimmed V and J ends, which lost 6 bases and 3 bases, there was a span of 15 bases. The germline gives CDR1 MDHEN, CDR2 SYDVKM. The CDR3 covers 14 residues. CDR3 nucleotide sequence: TGTGCCAGCAGGCCCCTTCAGGGGATCTACGAGCAGTACTTC. Amino acid sequence: CASRPLQGIYEQYF.

The CDR3 region has the DNA TGTGCCAGCAGTCCCGGGACTAGCGGTTACAATGAGCAGTTCTTC. Protein: CASSPGTSGYNEQFF. The rearrangement uses TRBV28 and TRBJ2-1; 11 bases fit TRBD2. The CDR3 consists of 15 residues. Germline CDR1 MDHEN, CDR2 SYDVKM. V lost 5 bases to trimming and J lost 4 bases; unmatched junction nucleotides: 4.

Written as DNA, the CDR3 is TGTGCCAGCAGTTTATCGCCTCGACAGATGGAGACCCAGTACTTC. Protein sequence: CASSLSPRQMETQYF. The rearrangement uses TRBV27 and TRBJ2-5; tentatively, D is TRBD1 (5 bases). The CDR3 is made up of 15 amino acids. Trimming cost V 0 bases and J 5 bases, with 13 bases left between them. CDR1 and CDR2 from the germline V gene are MNHEY and SMNVEV (reference sequence).

This clone was counted only a few times. The rearrangement joins TRBV30 to TRBJ1-2, with D maybe TRBD1 (5 bases). Germline values: CDR1 GTSNPN, CDR2 SVGIG (reference sequence). The V end was cut by 1 base, the J end by 6 bases, with 9 bases between. The length of the CDR3 is 12 residues. The CDR3 DNA reads as TGTGCCTGGAGTGACCAGGGAAATGGCTACACCTTC. It is translated as CAWSDQGNGYTF.

This clone was counted a single time. The chain has TRBV29-1 and TRBJ2-7; D perhaps matches TRBD2 (6 bases). The CDR3 sequence is 13 residues long. Trimming shortened V by 4 bases and J by 0 bases, and 10 bases separated the two germline ends. Per germline, CDR1 SQVTM and CDR2 ANQGSEA. The CDR3 sequence: CSVVAGNSYEQYF. For the CDR3, the DNA is TGCAGCGTTGTCGCGGGGAACTCCTACGAGCAGTACTTC.

V usage is TRBV29-1 and J usage is TRBJ1-2; D is possibly TRBD1 (5 bases). Germline CDR1 SQVTM, CDR2 ANQGSEA. The V gene lost 2 bases and the J gene lost 8 bases, with 18 bases spanning the gap. CDR3 size: 14 residues. The CDR3 DNA reads as TGCAGCGTTGAAAGTGGGGCTTACCACGAGGGCTACACCTTC. This codes for CSVESGAYHEGYTF. The whole variable domain, filled in from reference TRBV29-1 and TRBJ1-2, reads SAVISQKPSRDICQRGTSLTIQCQVDSQVTMMFWYRQQPGQSLTLIATANQGSEATYESGFVIDKFPISRPNLTFSTLTVSNMSPEDSSIYLCSVESGAYHEGYTFGSGTRLTVV.